A selection of T cell receptor beta chains follows, all from one sample in a study of blood T cell repertoires in COVID-19. The table came from immunoSEQ multiplex PCR; TCRdb's copy has only in-frame clones and leaves some out. The top ten clones hold 0.8% to 1% of a sample with around 200,000 clones, approximately 87% of them seen once. Specimen: peripheral blood. All receptors derive from a woman in her late teens or twenties who had recovered from COVID-19. CDR3s include the opening cysteine and the closing phenylalanine or tryptophan. Each record gives: J gene, D gene, clone size, V gene, CDR3 DNA, CDR3 protein. The D gene is left open where the match is weak. The size of a clone is reported for some rows only, either as once, few or many, or as a class for expanded clones.

j_call: TRBJ2-1; d_call: -; clone_size: -; v_call: TRBV7-2; cdr3_nt: TGTGCCAGCAGCTTCGGCAGGGTAGTTGAGCAGTTCTTC; cdr3_aa: CASSFGRVVEQFF
j_call: TRBJ2-2; d_call: TRBD2; clone_size: -; v_call: TRBV7-3; cdr3_nt: TGTGCCAGCAGCTCACTAGCGGGAGGCACCGGGGAGCTGTTTTTT; cdr3_aa: CASSSLAGGTGELFF
j_call: TRBJ2-5; d_call: -; clone_size: -; v_call: TRBV10-1; cdr3_nt: TGCGCCAGCAGTGCCGCGGGGCAAGAGACCCAGTACTTC; cdr3_aa: CASSAAGQETQYF
j_call: TRBJ1-1; d_call: -; clone_size: -; v_call: TRBV3-1/TRBV3-2; cdr3_nt: TGTGCCAGCAGCCAACTACAGCAGAACACTGAAGCTTTCTTT; cdr3_aa: CASSQLQQNTEAFF
j_call: TRBJ2-7; d_call: TRBD2; clone_size: once; v_call: TRBV18; cdr3_nt: TGTGCCAGCTCGCCGGGACTAGCGGGGGGACCGAGCTCCTACGAGCAGTACTTC; cdr3_aa: CASSPGLAGGPSSYEQYF
j_call: TRBJ2-7; d_call: TRBD1; clone_size: -; v_call: TRBV18; cdr3_nt: TGTGCCAGCTCACTCGGCCGGGACAGCTCCTACGAGCAGTACTTC; cdr3_aa: CASSLGRDSSYEQYF
j_call: TRBJ1-6; d_call: -; clone_size: -; v_call: TRBV7-2; cdr3_nt: TGTGCCAGCAGAGCTAACAGTTCACCCCTCCACTTT; cdr3_aa: CASRANSSPLHF
j_call: TRBJ1-6; d_call: TRBD1; clone_size: -; v_call: TRBV7-2; cdr3_nt: TGTGCCAGCAGTGACAGGGGGCGATCACCCCTCCACTTT; cdr3_aa: CASSDRGRSPLHF
j_call: TRBJ2-2; d_call: -; clone_size: -; v_call: TRBV28; cdr3_nt: TGTGCCAGCAGTGTCCCCGCGACAGGGAACACCGGGGAGCTGTTTTTT; cdr3_aa: CASSVPATGNTGELFF
j_call: TRBJ1-2; d_call: TRBD1; clone_size: -; v_call: TRBV3-1/TRBV3-2; cdr3_nt: TGTGCCAGCAGCCGAGGACAGGGAGTTAGTGGCTACACCTTC; cdr3_aa: CASSRGQGVSGYTF
j_call: TRBJ1-2; d_call: -; clone_size: once; v_call: TRBV24-1; cdr3_nt: TGTGCCACCAGTGATTTGGGGGCCTCTGGCTACACCTTC; cdr3_aa: CATSDLGASGYTF